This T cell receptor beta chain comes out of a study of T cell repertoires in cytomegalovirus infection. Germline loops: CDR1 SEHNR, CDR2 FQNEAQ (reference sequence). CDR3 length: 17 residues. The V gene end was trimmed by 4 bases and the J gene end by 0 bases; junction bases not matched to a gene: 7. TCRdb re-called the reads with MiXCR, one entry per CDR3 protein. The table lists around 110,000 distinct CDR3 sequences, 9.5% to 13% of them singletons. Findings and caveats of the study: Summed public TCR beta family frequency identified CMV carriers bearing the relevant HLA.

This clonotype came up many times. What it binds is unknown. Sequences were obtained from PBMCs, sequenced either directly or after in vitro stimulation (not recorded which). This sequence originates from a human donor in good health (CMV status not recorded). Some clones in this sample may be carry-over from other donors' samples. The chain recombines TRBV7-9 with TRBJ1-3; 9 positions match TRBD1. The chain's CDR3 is CASSSLQGAHSGNTIYF. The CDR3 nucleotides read TGTGCCAGCAGCTCACTACAGGGGGCCCACTCTGGAAACACCATATATTTT. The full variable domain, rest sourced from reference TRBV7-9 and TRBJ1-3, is DTGVSQNPRHKITKRGQNVTFRCDPISEHNRLYWYRQTLGQGPEFLTYFQNEAQLEKSRLLSDRFSAERPKGSFSTLEIQRTEQGDSAMYLCASSSLQGAHSGNTIYFGEGSWLTVV.